The 14 T cell receptor beta chains reported below all come from one sample, sequenced in a study of T cells in tuberculosis. Sorting used thawed, overnight-rested PBMC stained with anti-CD3, a viability dye and GMM-loaded CD1B tetramer. C32 glucose monomycolate from Rhodococcus equi was loaded onto the CD1B tetramers. Libraries were prepared by immunoSEQ multiplex PCR; TCRdb keeps only in-frame clonotypes and omits some of them. The profile shows about 58,000 clones, nearly 90% of them singletons. The sequenced sample consisted of CD1b-GMM tetramer-negative cells sorted from PBMCs. Every receptor here comes from an adult woman with latent tuberculosis.

The chain joins TRBV4-2 to TRBJ2-1; possibly TRBD2 for D (5 bases). V gave up 1 base and J gave up 0 bases, with 13 bases separating them. CDR1 LGHNA and CDR2 YNFKEQ come from the germline V gene. CDR3 length: 17 amino acids. The CDR3 reads CASSQVLPGSSYNEQFF. In DNA form, the CDR3 reads TGTGCCAGCAGCCAAGTCCTGCCGGGGTCCTCCTACAATGAGCAGTTCTTC.

This clone was seen once. The chain is built from TRBV9 and TRBJ1-1, with D possibly being TRBD1 (5 bases). Germline CDR1 and CDR2: SGDLS and YYNGEE. Trimming stripped 0 bases from V and 5 bases from J, with 14 bases between. The CDR3 has 15 amino acids. The CDR3 loop is CASSVEGPGGTEAFF. For the CDR3, the DNA is TGTGCCAGCAGCGTAGAGGGGCCCGGGGGGACTGAAGCTTTCTTT.

In its sample, this clone was seen once. The V call is TRBV4-3, the J call TRBJ2-7, with D possibly being TRBD1 (6 bases). Per the germline V gene, CDR1 is LGHNA and CDR2 is YSLEER. There are 16 residues in the CDR3. The ends were cut back, 0 bases at V and 3 bases at J, with 15 bases in the middle. In nucleotides, the CDR3 is TGCGCCAGCAGCCAAGATGTTCCCGCAGGGGACTACGAGCAGTACTTC. Its translation is CASSQDVPAGDYEQYF.

DNA for the CDR3: TGTGCCAGCAGCCAAGGACTAGCGGAACTCACCGGGGAGCTGTTTTTT. It is translated as CASSQGLAELTGELFF. V and J are TRBV4-2 and TRBJ2-2, with 9 bases that match TRBD2. The CDR3 contains 16 residues. Germline trimming cut 1 base from V and 4 bases from J; bases unmatched to any gene: 4. Germline V lookup: CDR1 LGHNA, CDR2 YNFKEQ.

The chain links TRBV6-1 to TRBJ2-5, with D unclear. Germline V gene lookup returns CDR1 MNHNS and CDR2 SASEGT. V gave up 1 base and J gave up 4 bases, with 7 bases separating them. The CDR3 totals 13 residues. The CDR3 loop is CASSEVGRETQYF. The CDR3 DNA reads as TGTGCCAGCAGTGAAGTTGGGCGAGAGACCCAGTACTTC.

Concerning this clone itself: Other DNA sequences within the sample encode an identical CDR3. V is TRBV18 and J is TRBJ1-2, with 8 bases that match TRBD1. Trimming removed 3 bases from V and 5 bases from J; junction bases left unmatched: 2. The CDR3 is made up of 13 amino acids. Germline loops: CDR1 KGHSH, CDR2 LQKENI. Here the CDR3 DNA reads TGTGCCAGCTCACCCGACAGGGGTTATGGCTACACCTTC. Its translation: CASSPDRGYGYTF.

Only a few counts were recorded for this clone. This sequence joins TRBV7-9 and TRBJ2-7; TRBD1 might be the D (6 bases). Germline assignment: CDR1 SEHNR and CDR2 FQNEAQ (reference sequence). The CDR3 totals 13 residues. The germline V and J ends were trimmed by 5 bases and 6 bases, with 14 bases remaining between them. For the CDR3, the DNA is TGTGCCAGCAGCGTATCCACAGGGATCGAGCAGTACTTC. Its protein product is CASSVSTGIEQYF.

Relative to its sample, this clone is medium-sized. This chain joins TRBV19 and TRBJ1-5, with D uncertain. This CDR3 contains 14 residues. V lost 3 bases, J lost 0 bases, and 6 bases lay in between. The germline gives CDR1 LNHDA, CDR2 SQIVND (reference sequence). CDR3 DNA sequence: TGTGCCAGTAGTATTACAGCTAGCAATCAGCCCCAGCATTTT. It yields the protein CASSITASNQPQHF. Filled out from reference TRBV19 and TRBJ1-5, the complete variable domain reads DGGITQSPKYLFRKEGQNVTLSCEQNLNHDAMYWYRQDPGQGLRLIYYSQIVNDFQKGDIAEGYSVSREKKESFPLTVTSAQKNPTAFYLCASSITASNQPQHFGDGTRLSIL.

The chain joins TRBV19 to TRBJ1-2; D may be TRBD1 (5 bases). The germline V gene has CDR1 LNHDA and CDR2 SQIVND (reference sequence). The V and J ends lost 3 bases and 2 bases respectively, with 7 bases between them. This CDR3 is 13 amino acids long. For the CDR3, the DNA is TGTGCCAGTAGTATGGGGGGGAACTATGGCTACACCTTC. Its translation: CASSMGGNYGYTF. Full variable domain (rest looked up from reference TRBV19 and TRBJ1-2): DGGITQSPKYLFRKEGQNVTLSCEQNLNHDAMYWYRQDPGQGLRLIYYSQIVNDFQKGDIAEGYSVSREKKESFPLTVTSAQKNPTAFYLCASSMGGNYGYTFGSGTRLTVV.

This clone was found once. The rearrangement joins TRBV18 to TRBJ1-1, with a possible D match to TRBD1 (5 bases). Germline CDR1 and CDR2: KGHSH and LQKENI. V was pared by 3 bases and J by 7 bases, with 15 bases between. The CDR3 sequence is 14 residues long. In nucleotides, the CDR3 is TGTGCCAGCTCACCCGACAGCCAAATAATTGAAGCTTTCTTT. It yields the protein CASSPDSQIIEAFF.

Note on this clone: The junction differs from germline at one of its ends, possibly a read error. V usage is TRBV28 and J usage is TRBJ2-7; 8 bases agree with TRBD1. Looked up from germline, CDR1 is MDHEN and CDR2 is SYDVKM. The CDR3 runs to 14 residues. CDR3: CASSYLRDRTSASF. The CDR3 DNA follows: TGTGCCAGCAGTTATCTCCGGGACAGGACCTCGGCCTCCTTC.

The chain recombines TRBV7-9 with TRBJ1-1; unclear D gene. V lost 5 bases, J lost 8 bases, and 15 bases lay in between. The CDR3 is 13 residues long. CDR1 and CDR2 (germline): SEHNR, FQNEAQ (reference sequence). The CDR3 is CASSPVLAEEAFF. The CDR3 DNA reads as TGTGCCAGCAGCCCCGTCTTGGCAGAAGAAGCTTTCTTT. Drawing the rest from reference TRBV7-9 and TRBJ1-1, the complete variable domain is DTGVSQNPRHKITKRGQNVTFRCDPISEHNRLYWYRQTLGQGPEFLTYFQNEAQLEKSRLLSDRFSAERPKGSFSTLEIQRTEQGDSAMYLCASSPVLAEEAFFGQGTRLTVV.

The chain carries TRBV10-3 and TRBJ2-1; TRBD2 agrees at 14 bases. After removal of 6 bases from V and 0 bases from J, the junction contained 10 bases not matched to a gene. Per the germline V gene, CDR1 is ENHRY and CDR2 is SYGVKD. There are 19 residues in the CDR3. CDR3 sequence (DNA): TGTGCCATCAGAGATCCGGGACTAGCGGGAGAGAACTCCTACAATGAGCAGTTCTTC. Translated: CAIRDPGLAGENSYNEQFF.

CDR3 loop: CASSPLGHPNYGYTF. DNA for the CDR3: TGTGCCAGCAGCCCCTTAGGACACCCGAACTATGGCTACACCTTC. J is TRBJ1-2 and V is TRBV7-9; TRBD1 might be the D (5 bases). This CDR3 is built from 15 residues. Germline V CDR1 and CDR2: SEHNR, FQNEAQ (reference sequence). Trimming took off 5 bases at V and 2 bases at J, with 15 bases between the two ends.